A single sample is the source of the 30 T cell receptor beta chains below, sequenced in a study of STAT5B mutations in CD4+ large granular lymphocyte leukemia. Sequencing was performed with immunoSEQ multiplex PCR; in TCRdb, only in-frame clones are kept and a portion is missing. The sample shows tens of thousands of clones, 75% to 85% of them seen only once. Sequenced sample: CD4+ T cells from blood buffy coats. The receptors stem from a human donor in good health.

V is TRBV14 and J is TRBJ2-1, with 9 bases that match TRBD2. Germline V lookup: CDR1 SGHDN, CDR2 FVKESK. The CDR3 covers 18 residues. With V trimmed by 0 bases and J by 6 bases, 12 bases remained unmatched. The CDR3 loop reads CASSQERLAGFVRNEQFF. DNA for the CDR3: TGTGCCAGCAGCCAAGAAAGGCTAGCGGGATTTGTCCGCAATGAGCAGTTCTTC.

The rearrangement joins TRBV7-2 to TRBJ2-7; D may be TRBD2 (6 bases). The V gene's germline CDR1 is SGHTA and CDR2 FQGNSA. This CDR3 has 13 residues. Trimming removed 3 bases at V and 4 bases at J, with 10 bases between. This CDR3 reads CASSLSSVYEQYF. The DNA for the CDR3 is TGTGCCAGCAGCTTGTCTAGCGTGTACGAGCAGTACTTC.

The chain employs TRBV18 and TRBJ2-1, with D possibly called TRBD1 or TRBD2 (5 bases each). V gave up 3 bases and J gave up 9 bases, with 15 bases separating them. The V gene's germline CDR1 is KGHSH and CDR2 LQKENI. The CDR3 sequence is 14 residues long. CDR3: CASSPGTGYGEQFF. For the CDR3, the DNA is TGTGCCAGCTCACCCGGGACGGGATACGGTGAGCAGTTCTTC.

The chain carries TRBV7-3 and TRBJ2-3, with D possibly TRBD2 on 6 matching bases. This CDR3 is built from 16 residues. Germline V lookup: CDR1 SGHTA, CDR2 FQGTGA. Trimming removed 3 bases at V and 2 bases at J, with 15 bases between. CDR3 sequence: CASSFNSAGSTDTQYF. In DNA form, the CDR3 reads TGTGCCAGCAGCTTTAATTCGGCGGGGTCCACAGATACGCAGTATTTT.

The chain uses TRBV6-5 and TRBJ2-5; D is ambiguous. The CDR3 is 14 amino acids. CDR1 is MNHEY and CDR2 is SVGAGI in the germline V gene. With 4 bases removed from V and 2 bases from J, the gap between germline ends came to 11 bases. In nucleotides, the CDR3 is TGTGCCAGCAGTTCTCCGCAGAAACAAGAGACCCAGTACTTC. Translated, it gives CASSSPQKQETQYF.

A single count supports this clone. The chain carries TRBV5-8 and TRBJ2-5, with D perhaps TRBD1 or TRBD2 (5 bases each). The length of the CDR3 is 15 residues. V was clipped by 0 bases and J by 4 bases, with 13 bases between them. CDR1 SGHTS and CDR2 YDEGEE come from the germline V gene. This chain's CDR3 is CASSLGGRWGETQYF. The CDR3 nucleotides read TGTGCCAGCAGCTTGGGGGGACGTTGGGGAGAGACCCAGTACTTC. The full variable domain, in which reference TRBV5-8 and TRBJ2-5 provide the parts outside the CDR3, is EAGVTQSPTHLIKTRGQQATLRCSPISGHTSVYWYQQALGLGLQFLLWYDEGEERNRGNFPPRFSGRQFPNYSSELNVNALELEDSALYLCASSLGGRWGETQYFGPGTRLLVL.

The rearrangement links TRBV15 to TRBJ2-1; 7 bases match TRBD2. This CDR3 region has 16 residues. The V gene end was trimmed by 0 bases and the J gene end by 2 bases; junction bases not matched to a gene: 4. CDR1 LNHNV and CDR2 YYDKDF come from the germline V gene (reference sequence). CDR3 sequence (DNA): TGTGCCACCAGCAGAGATAGCGGGCGCACCTACAATGAGCAGTTCTTC. It yields the protein CATSRDSGRTYNEQFF.

This sequence joins TRBV2 and TRBJ2-7; D call uncertain. Germline CDR1 and CDR2: SNHLY and FYNNEI. V was clipped by 6 bases and J by 1 base, with 10 bases between them. This CDR3 has 13 residues. The CDR3 nucleotides read TGTGCCAGCAGGCTGGACGGATCCTACGAGCAGTACTTC. Translation: CASRLDGSYEQYF.

The CDR3 DNA reads TGCGCCAGCAGCTTGGGGACTAGCGGTAATAGCTACGAGCAGTACTTC. Amino acid sequence: CASSLGTSGNSYEQYF. The rearrangement joins TRBV5-1 to TRBJ2-7, with 10 bases fitting TRBD2. The CDR3 length is 16 residues. Losses at the gene ends were 0 bases for V and 3 bases for J; bases not matched to a gene: 6. Germline lookup yields CDR1 SGHRS and CDR2 YFSETQ.

The rearrangement joins TRBV4-1 to TRBJ2-1; no clear D. CDR3 size: 14 residues. The V gene lost 5 bases and the J gene lost 3 bases, with 11 bases spanning the gap. In germline, CDR1 is MGHRA, CDR2 YSYEKL. CDR3 sequence: CASSSQLDYNEQFF. The CDR3 nucleotides read TGCGCCAGCAGCTCTCAACTTGACTACAATGAGCAGTTCTTC.

The chain joins TRBV5-1 to TRBJ2-2; TRBD1 aligns across 8 bases. CDR1 is SGHRS and CDR2 is YFSETQ in the germline V gene. CDR3 length: 14 residues. The junction had 2 bases not matched to a gene; V was cut back by 4 bases and J by 3 bases. The CDR3 region has the DNA TGCGCCAGCAGCACGGACAGGGACACCGGGGAGCTGTTTTTT. It specifies CASSTDRDTGELFF.

The chain combines TRBV7-8 with TRBJ2-7, with D perhaps assigned TRBD1 or TRBD2 (5 bases each). The CDR3 consists of 14 residues. Germline assignment: CDR1 SGHVS and CDR2 FQNEAQ. The ends were cut back, 3 bases at V and 5 bases at J, with 14 bases in the middle. The CDR3 DNA reads TGTGCCAGCAGCTTGACCCATCGGGGCGACGAGCAGTACTTC. Protein: CASSLTHRGDEQYF.

The chain carries TRBV29-1 and TRBJ1-1, with TRBD1 identical over 7 bases. There are 13 residues in the CDR3. Germline lookup yields CDR1 SQVTM and CDR2 ANQGSEA. The junction had 7 bases not matched to a gene; V was cut back by 6 bases and J by 3 bases. The CDR3 is CSVKRQGDTEAFF. Written as DNA, the CDR3 is TGCAGCGTAAAGAGACAGGGCGACACTGAAGCTTTCTTT.

The table lists this clone with a count of one. The chain couples TRBV7-2 to TRBJ1-3; tentatively, D is TRBD1 (5 bases). The CDR3 is 15 residues long. Germline CDR1 and CDR2: SGHTA and FQGNSA. The ends were cut back, 4 bases at V and 3 bases at J, with 13 bases in the middle. The CDR3 loop is CASSSSRGFGNTIYF. The CDR3, as DNA: TGTGCCAGCAGCTCGTCGAGGGGCTTTGGAAACACCATATATTTT.

The rearrangement links TRBV30 to TRBJ1-5; a possible D gene is TRBD1 (6 bases). The germline gives CDR1 GTSNPN, CDR2 SVGIG (reference sequence). CDR3 length equals 13 residues. V was pared by 1 base and J by 4 bases, with 8 bases between. The CDR3: CAWSGQENQPQHF. As DNA, the CDR3 is TGTGCCTGGAGTGGACAGGAAAATCAGCCCCAGCATTTT.

Turning to this clone: This same CDR3 is encoded by further DNA sequences in the sample. This rearrangement joins TRBV28 to TRBJ2-1; no definite D call. This CDR3 contains 15 residues. Germline values: CDR1 MDHEN, CDR2 SYDVKM. Written as DNA, the CDR3 is TGTGCTAGCCAGAGGCTTAACAGTCTCTACAATGAGCAGTTCTTC. It translates to CASQRLNSLYNEQFF.

V gene TRBV5-1 combines with J gene TRBJ2-5, with 10 bases fitting TRBD2. In germline, CDR1 is SGHRS, CDR2 YFSETQ. V shed 0 bases and J 7 bases; nucleotides not matched to a gene: 6. This CDR3 has 15 residues. CDR3 sequence reads: CASSLDPSGSGTQYF. The CDR3 DNA reads as TGCGCCAGCAGCTTGGATCCTAGCGGGAGTGGGACCCAGTACTTC.

The genes are TRBV15 and TRBJ2-7; the D gene is possibly TRBD2 (6 bases). The CDR3 has 14 amino acids. V was pared by 6 bases and J by 0 bases, with 12 bases between. The germline V gene encodes CDR1 LNHNV and CDR2 YYDKDF (reference sequence). The CDR3 loop is CATRRAGDSYEQYF. Written as DNA, the CDR3 is TGTGCCACCAGGCGAGCGGGTGACTCCTACGAGCAGTACTTC.

The genes are TRBV29-1 and TRBJ2-1, with a tentative D call TRBD2 (5 bases). V was cut by 6 bases and J by 0 bases, with 18 bases left in between. This CDR3 is 16 amino acids long. Looked up from germline, CDR1 is SQVTM and CDR2 is ANQGSEA. The CDR3 DNA reads TGCAGCGTAGGATCCGGACTGTCGAGCTCCTACAATGAGCAGTTCTTC. Translated, it gives CSVGSGLSSSYNEQFF.

J is TRBJ2-1 and V is TRBV7-6; D is undetermined. The CDR3 runs to 13 residues. Germline CDR1 and CDR2: SGHVS and FNYEAQ. Trimming pared 0 bases from V and 7 bases from J, leaving 7 bases between. The CDR3 loop reads CASSLAHGNEQFF. The CDR3 DNA follows: TGTGCCAGCAGCTTAGCGCACGGGAATGAGCAGTTCTTC.

The chain uses TRBV6-6 and TRBJ1-1, with D perhaps TRBD1 (5 bases). This CDR3 comprises 13 residues. V gave up 6 bases and J gave up 4 bases, with 12 bases separating them. CDR1 and CDR2 (germline): MNHNY, SVGAGI (reference sequence). In DNA form, the CDR3 reads TGTGCCAGCAGCAAGGGGACCATCACTGAAGCTTTCTTT. Translated, it gives CASSKGTITEAFF.

This sequence joins TRBV7-2 and TRBJ2-7; 7 nucleotides match TRBD1. CDR1 SGHTA and CDR2 FQGNSA come from the germline V gene. This CDR3 region has 15 residues. The V segment lost 2 bases and the J segment 0 bases; nucleotides outside the gene matches: 4. CDR3 nucleotides: TGTGCCAGCAGCTTAAGGGGACAGTCCTCCTACGAGCAGTACTTC. Translating gives CASSLRGQSSYEQYF.

The chain couples TRBV27 to TRBJ1-5; weak D call: TRBD1 (5 bases). The CDR3 is 13 residues long. The ends were cut back, 4 bases at V and 4 bases at J, with 8 bases in the middle. Germline CDR1 reads MNHEY; CDR2 reads SMNVEV (reference sequence). CDR3 nucleotides: TGTGCCAGCAGTTGGGGCGAAAATCAGCCCCAGCATTTT. Its translation: CASSWGENQPQHF.

The chain is built from TRBV6-5 and TRBJ1-3; 7 bases match TRBD1. The CDR3 runs 15 residues. J lost 3 bases, V lost 6 bases, and 8 bases had no gene match. Germline V gene lookup returns CDR1 MNHEY and CDR2 SVGAGI. This CDR3 is CASRPPTGFGNTIYF. The CDR3 DNA follows: TGTGCCAGCAGACCCCCGACAGGGTTTGGAAACACCATATATTTT.

The CDR3 DNA is TGTGCCTGGAGTGTCAAAGGGGGCAACACTGAAGCTTTCTTT. Translated, it gives CAWSVKGGNTEAFF. The genes are TRBV30 and TRBJ1-1, with 7 bases identical to TRBD1. V lost 0 bases to trimming and J lost 2 bases; unmatched junction nucleotides: 3. The CDR3 extends over 14 amino acids. Looked up from germline, CDR1 is GTSNPN and CDR2 is SVGIG (reference sequence).

This rearrangement joins TRBV28 to TRBJ2-1, with 7 bases aligning to TRBD2. CDR1 is MDHEN, CDR2 SYDVKM, per germline. The V gene end was trimmed by 8 bases and the J gene end by 0 bases; junction bases not matched to a gene: 13. This CDR3 is built from 17 residues. CDR3 sequence reads: CASSQVGGRSSYNEQFF. The CDR3 region has the DNA TGTGCCAGCTCTCAAGTGGGGGGGAGGAGCTCCTACAATGAGCAGTTCTTC. The full variable domain, its missing parts supplied by reference TRBV28 and TRBJ2-1, is DVKVTQSSRYLVKRTGEKVFLECVQDMDHENMFWYRQDPGLGLRLIYFSYDVKMKEKGDIPEGYSVSREKKERFSLILESASTNQTSMYLCASSQVGGRSSYNEQFFGPGTRLTVL.

The V gene is TRBV19, the J gene TRBJ1-1; TRBD1 matches at 10 bases. CDR3 length equals 15 residues. The ends lost 1 base at V and 3 bases at J; junction bases unmatched: 2. CDR1 and CDR2 from the germline V gene are LNHDA and SQIVND (reference sequence). DNA for the CDR3: TGTGCCAGTAGTATAGGGGGACAGGGGCACACTGAAGCTTTCTTT. This translates into CASSIGGQGHTEAFF. The complete variable domain, with remaining parts taken from reference TRBV19 and TRBJ1-1, reads DGGITQSPKYLFRKEGQNVTLSCEQNLNHDAMYWYRQDPGQGLRLIYYSQIVNDFQKGDIAEGYSVSREKKESFPLTVTSAQKNPTAFYLCASSIGGQGHTEAFFGQGTRLTVV.

The chain employs TRBV5-1 and TRBJ1-1, with 10 bases fitting TRBD1. The CDR3 consists of 15 residues. With V trimmed by 4 bases and J by 3 bases, 6 bases remained unmatched. The V gene's germline CDR1 is SGHRS and CDR2 YFSETQ. The CDR3 coding sequence is TGCGCCAGCAGCACAACCGGGACAGGGGACACTGAAGCTTTCTTT. This sequence encodes CASSTTGTGDTEAFF.

V is TRBV13 and J is TRBJ2-3, with D perhaps matching TRBD1 or TRBD2 (5 bases each). CDR1 and CDR2 from the germline V gene are PRHDT and FYEKMQ (reference sequence). Trimming pared 2 bases from V and 2 bases from J, leaving 11 bases between. The CDR3 spans 15 residues. CDR3 coding DNA: TGTGCCAGCAGCTTAAATGGGGACCTCACAGATACGCAGTATTTT. This translates into CASSLNGDLTDTQYF.

The chain links TRBV25-1 to TRBJ2-7, with TRBD1 identical over 9 bases. Per the germline V gene, CDR1 is MGHDK and CDR2 is SYGVNS. J gave up 2 bases and V 4 bases, and 3 bases lay outside the gene matches. The CDR3 sequence is 14 residues long. The CDR3 region has the DNA TGTGCCAGCAGTGGGACAGGGGTCCCCTACGAGCAGTACTTC. Translation: CASSGTGVPYEQYF.